These 18 T cell receptor beta chains originate from one sample sequenced in a study of regulatory T cells in long-lasting Graves disease. According to the study, TCR beta libraries were built with iRepertoire HTBI primers and CDR3-region Arm-PCR. TCRdb passed the multiplex PCR reads through MiXCR, listing each CDR3 protein once. In the table there are 600,000 to 800,000 distinct CDR3 sequences, around 32% of which are singletons. Indicated time point: persistent/refractory GD, antithyroid drugs over 5 years with positive TRAb. PBMC-derived RNA was used for the TCR library. This specimen consisted of peripheral blood mononuclear cells (PBMCs), obtained when the disease was refractory, from a patient treated with antithyroid drugs. The receptor source for this set is a female donor with Graves disease.

This clonotype was counted a few times. This chain links TRBV20-1 with TRBJ2-2, with D perhaps TRBD1 (6 bases). Trimming left V 4 bases short and J 4 bases short, with 7 bases between. This CDR3 has 12 residues. Germline V lookup: CDR1 DFQATT, CDR2 SNEGSKA (reference sequence). DNA for the CDR3: TGCAGTGCTAAACAGGGCACCGGGGAGCTGTTTTTT. Translation: CSAKQGTGELFF.

This clonotype occurred a few times. The chain has TRBV7-9 and TRBJ2-7; 10 bases line up with TRBD2. From germline, CDR1 is SEHNR and CDR2 FQNEAQ (reference sequence). The CDR3 spans 18 residues. With V trimmed by 5 bases and J by 2 bases, 15 bases remained unmatched. The chain's CDR3 is CASSPYGLAGERPYEQYF. The DNA of the CDR3 is TGTGCCAGCAGCCCCTACGGGCTAGCGGGAGAGCGCCCCTACGAGCAGTACTTC.

The J gene is TRBJ1-6, the V gene TRBV6-1; D is possibly TRBD1 (5 bases). This CDR3 is 14 amino acids long. Trimming left V 6 bases short and J 10 bases short, with 16 bases between. The germline V gene has CDR1 MNHNS and CDR2 SASEGT. CDR3 nucleotides: TGTGCCAGCAGGGGGGGGGTACGGGAGTCACCCCTCCACTTT. It is translated as CASRGGVRESPLHF.

Only a few counts were recorded for this clonotype. This chain connects TRBV20-1 to TRBJ1-2, with 7 positions matching TRBD1. Trimming at V came to 5 bases and at J to 3 bases, leaving 9 bases not matched to a gene. Germline assignment: CDR1 DFQATT and CDR2 SNEGSKA (reference sequence). This CDR3 spans 14 amino acids. In DNA form, the CDR3 reads TGCAGTGCTTCCCGACAGGGTATCGACTATGGCTACACCTTC. Its protein is CSASRQGIDYGYTF.

This clonotype appeared a few times. This chain joins TRBV28 and TRBJ1-3; no reliable D call. Trimming stripped 0 bases from V and 4 bases from J, with 1 base between. In germline, CDR1 is MDHEN, CDR2 SYDVKM. The CDR3 has 12 residues. The DNA of the CDR3 is TGTGCCAGCAGTTTATGGGGAAACACCATATATTTT. Translated, it gives CASSLWGNTIYF.

V is TRBV2 and J is TRBJ2-7; 10 bases match TRBD2. The ends lost 6 bases at V and 0 bases at J; junction bases unmatched: 5. The V gene's germline CDR1 is SNHLY and CDR2 FYNNEI. This CDR3 region has 15 residues. CDR3 DNA sequence: TGTGCCAGCAGACCGGGACTAGCGTTCTCCTACGAGCAGTACTTC. It yields the protein CASRPGLAFSYEQYF.

This clonotype was counted only a few times. This chain uses TRBV28 with TRBJ2-5; 9 bases line up with TRBD2. The CDR3 extends over 17 amino acids. Germline-derived CDR1 and CDR2 are MDHEN and SYDVKM. V was clipped by 1 base and J by 2 bases; unmatched bases: 8. The CDR3 here is CASSLSAGLASQETQYF. For the CDR3, the DNA is TGTGCCAGCAGTTTATCCGCGGGACTAGCATCTCAAGAGACCCAGTACTTC.

This clonotype was counted many times. V and J are TRBV11-2 and TRBJ2-5; possibly TRBD2 for D (5 bases). The CDR3 runs to 14 residues. Germline CDR1 and CDR2: SGHAT and FQNNGV. The V gene lost 1 base and the J gene lost 4 bases, with 10 bases spanning the gap. This CDR3 is CASSLGRSGETQYF. The CDR3 region has the DNA TGTGCCAGCAGCTTAGGGAGGTCAGGAGAGACCCAGTACTTC.

This clonotype occurred a few times. CDR3 nucleotides: TGTGCCAGCAGTGGAACAGGGCTAGACACTGAAGCTTTCTTT. It encodes CASSGTGLDTEAFF. V and J are TRBV6-1 and TRBJ1-1; weak D call: TRBD1 (6 bases). Trimming cost V 4 bases and J 3 bases, with 12 bases left between them. CDR3 length: 14 residues. Germline CDR1 is MNHNS and CDR2 is SASEGT.

The chain couples TRBV12-3 or TRBV12-4 to TRBJ2-7; D tentatively reads TRBD1 or TRBD2 (5 bases each). The ends were cut back, 4 bases at V and 0 bases at J, with 16 bases in the middle. This CDR3 comprises 16 residues. As DNA, the CDR3 is TGTGCCAGCAGTTGGGGGAGACGACAGAACTCCTACGAGCAGTACTTC. This gives the protein CASSWGRRQNSYEQYF.

This clonotype was picked up a small number of times. The chain combines TRBV2 with TRBJ2-3, with TRBD2 matching over 14 bases. Germline CDR1 and CDR2: SNHLY and FYNNEI. Trimming cost V 6 bases and J 3 bases; bases outside gene matches: 2. The CDR3 covers 15 residues. The CDR3 DNA reads TGTGCCAGCAGGAGACTAGCGGGAGGGACAGATACGCAGTATTTT. It is translated as CASRRLAGGTDTQYF.

For the CDR3, the DNA is TGTGCCAGCAGCCCCCGGGCCCTGGGGACCGGGGAGCTGTTTTTT. This translates into CASSPRALGTGELFF. The rearrangement joins TRBV12-3 or TRBV12-4 to TRBJ2-2, with D uncertain. The V gene lost 6 bases and the J gene lost 5 bases, with 16 bases spanning the gap. This CDR3 has 15 amino acids.

This clonotype was picked up a small number of times. V is TRBV19 and J is TRBJ2-7, with TRBD1 matching over 7 bases. In germline, CDR1 is LNHDA, CDR2 SQIVND (reference sequence). V dropped 3 bases and J dropped 2; count of bases not matched to a gene: 1. This CDR3 has 13 residues. The CDR3 DNA follows: TGTGCCAGTAGTATGGGACAGACCTACGAGCAGTACTTC. Encoded protein: CASSMGQTYEQYF.

This clonotype was seen many times. A junction end diverges from the germline sequence, so it may reflect a read error. The genes are TRBV5-1 and TRBJ1-2, with 7 bases lining up with TRBD1. Germline CDR1 is SGHRS and CDR2 is YFSETQ. There are 12 residues in the CDR3. In DNA, the CDR3 is TGTGCCAGCAGCTTGGGACAGTATGGCTACACCTTC. Protein product: CASSLGQYGYTF.

In this sample, this clonotype turned up a few times. The CDR3 loop is CASSDNVRNYGYTF. For the CDR3, the DNA is TGTGCCAGCAGCGACAACGTGAGGAACTATGGCTACACCTTC. This chain joins TRBV9 and TRBJ1-2; no definite D call. This CDR3 is built from 14 residues. The germline gives CDR1 SGDLS, CDR2 YYNGEE. Trimming shortened V by 3 bases and J by 2 bases, and 11 bases separated the two germline ends. Drawing the rest from reference TRBV9 and TRBJ1-2, the complete variable domain is DSGVTQTPKHLITATGQRVTLRCSPRSGDLSVYWYQQSLDQGLQFLIQYYNGEERAKGNILERFSAQQFPDLHSELNLSSLELGDSALYFCASSDNVRNYGYTFGSGTRLTVV.

Only a few counts were recorded for this clonotype. The genes are TRBV6-1 and TRBJ1-5; TRBD1 matches at 8 bases. The CDR3 spans 14 residues. V lost 6 bases to trimming and J lost 5 bases; unmatched junction nucleotides: 6. The germline gives CDR1 MNHNS, CDR2 SASEGT. CDR3 coding DNA: TGTGCCAGCAGCTTCTTACAGGGGGATCAGCCCCAGCATTTT. Protein: CASSFLQGDQPQHF.

This chain uses TRBV5-6 with TRBJ1-1, with a possible D match to TRBD1 (6 bases). The germline V and J ends were trimmed by 2 bases and 2 bases, with 10 bases remaining between them. Germline assignment: CDR1 SGHDT and CDR2 YYEEEE. The CDR3 is 14 residues long. The CDR3 coding sequence is TGTGCCAGCAGCTTCACACAGGGAAACACTGAAGCTTTCTTT. It yields the protein CASSFTQGNTEAFF.

This clonotype has just a few counts. In DNA form, the CDR3 reads TGTGCCAGCAGCGTAGCCCGCACAGGGGGCAGGTCACCCCTCCACTTT. Protein: CASSVARTGGRSPLHF. This rearrangement joins TRBV9 to TRBJ1-6; TRBD1 agrees at 9 bases. The germline V gene encodes CDR1 SGDLS and CDR2 YYNGEE. After removal of 0 bases from V and 10 bases from J, the junction contained 8 bases not matched to a gene. The CDR3 contains 16 residues.